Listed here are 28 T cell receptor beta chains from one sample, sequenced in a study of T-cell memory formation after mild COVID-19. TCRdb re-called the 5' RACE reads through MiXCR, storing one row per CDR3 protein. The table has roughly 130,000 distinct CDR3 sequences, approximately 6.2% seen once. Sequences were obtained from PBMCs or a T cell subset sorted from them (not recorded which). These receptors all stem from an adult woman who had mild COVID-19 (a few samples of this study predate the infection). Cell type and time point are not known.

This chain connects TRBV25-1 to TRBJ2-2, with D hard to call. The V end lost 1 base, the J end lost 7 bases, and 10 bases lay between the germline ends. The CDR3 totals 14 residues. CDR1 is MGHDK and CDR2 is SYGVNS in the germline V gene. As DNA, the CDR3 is TGTGCCAGCAGTGAATTTTCGGGTAGCGGGGAGCTGTTTTTT. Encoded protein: CASSEFSGSGELFF.

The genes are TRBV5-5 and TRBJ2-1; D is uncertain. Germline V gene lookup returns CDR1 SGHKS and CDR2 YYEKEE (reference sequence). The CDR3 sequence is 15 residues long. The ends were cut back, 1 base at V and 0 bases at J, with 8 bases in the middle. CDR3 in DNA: TGTGCCAGCAGCTTGTTTGCAGTCTCCTACAATGAGCAGTTCTTC. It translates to CASSLFAVSYNEQFF.

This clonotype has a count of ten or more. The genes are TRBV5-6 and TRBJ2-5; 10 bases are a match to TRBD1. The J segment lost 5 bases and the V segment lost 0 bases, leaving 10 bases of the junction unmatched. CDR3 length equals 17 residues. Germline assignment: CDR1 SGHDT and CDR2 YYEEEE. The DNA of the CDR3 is TGTGCCAGCAGCTTGGGATGGGACGACAGGGGGCACGAGACCCAGTACTTC. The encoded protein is CASSLGWDDRGHETQYF.

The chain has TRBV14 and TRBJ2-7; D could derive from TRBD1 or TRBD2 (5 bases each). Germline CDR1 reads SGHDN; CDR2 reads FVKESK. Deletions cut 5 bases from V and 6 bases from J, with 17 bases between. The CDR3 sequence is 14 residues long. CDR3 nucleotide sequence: TGTGCCAGCAGCTACTCTTGGTCTGGGACCGAGCAGTACTTC. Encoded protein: CASSYSWSGTEQYF. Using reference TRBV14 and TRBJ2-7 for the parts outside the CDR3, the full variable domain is EAGVTQFPSHSVIEKGQTVTLRCDPISGHDNLYWYRRVMGKEIKFLLHFVKESKQDESGMPNNRFLAERTGGTYSTLKVQPAELEDSGVYFCASSYSWSGTEQYFGPGTRLTVT.

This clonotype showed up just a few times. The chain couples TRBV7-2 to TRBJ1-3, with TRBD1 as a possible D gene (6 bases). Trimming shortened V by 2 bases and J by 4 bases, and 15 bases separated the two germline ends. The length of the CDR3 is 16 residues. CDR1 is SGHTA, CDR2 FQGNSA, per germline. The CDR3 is CASSLSSGAGGNTIYF. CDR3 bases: TGTGCCAGCAGCTTAAGCTCGGGGGCGGGCGGAAACACCATATATTTT.

This CDR3 reads CSAGDSSYNEQFF. The CDR3 DNA reads as TGCAGCGCCGGGGACTCAAGCTACAATGAGCAGTTCTTC. This chain uses TRBV29-1 with TRBJ2-1, with D possibly being TRBD2 (6 bases). The germline gives CDR1 SQVTM, CDR2 ANQGSEA. The CDR3 contains 13 residues. V lost 7 bases and J 3 bases, leaving 13 bases between the germline ends.

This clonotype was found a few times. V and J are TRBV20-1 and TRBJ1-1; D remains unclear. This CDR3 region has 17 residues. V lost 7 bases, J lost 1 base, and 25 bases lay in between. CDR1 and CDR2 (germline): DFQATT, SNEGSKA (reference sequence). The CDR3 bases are TGCAGTGTACTAAGGGCGATTAGGTCTAGACAGAACACTGAAGCTTTCTTT. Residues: CSVLRAIRSRQNTEAFF.

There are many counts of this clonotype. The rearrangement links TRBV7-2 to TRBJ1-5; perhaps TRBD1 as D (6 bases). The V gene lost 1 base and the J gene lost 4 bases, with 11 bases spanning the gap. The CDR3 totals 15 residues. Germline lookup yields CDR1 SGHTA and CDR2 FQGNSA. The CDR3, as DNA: TGTGCCAGCAGCTTAGGAGACAGGCGTAATCAGCCCCAGCATTTT. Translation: CASSLGDRRNQPQHF.

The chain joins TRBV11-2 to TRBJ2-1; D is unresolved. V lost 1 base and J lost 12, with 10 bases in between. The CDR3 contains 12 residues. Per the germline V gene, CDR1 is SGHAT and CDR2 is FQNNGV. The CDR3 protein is CASSLAGSLQFF. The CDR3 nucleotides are TGTGCCAGCAGCTTAGCCGGAAGCCTGCAGTTCTTC.

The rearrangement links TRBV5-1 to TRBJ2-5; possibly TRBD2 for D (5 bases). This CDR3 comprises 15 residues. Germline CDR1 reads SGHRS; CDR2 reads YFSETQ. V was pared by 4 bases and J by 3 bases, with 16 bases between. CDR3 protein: CASSPLNGIKETQYF. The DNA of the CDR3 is TGCGCCAGCAGCCCGCTGAACGGGATCAAAGAGACCCAGTACTTC.

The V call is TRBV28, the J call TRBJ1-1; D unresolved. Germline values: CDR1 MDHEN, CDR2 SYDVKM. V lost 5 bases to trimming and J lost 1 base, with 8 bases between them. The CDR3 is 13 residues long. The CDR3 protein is CASSQPRNTEAFF. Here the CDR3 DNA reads TGTGCCAGCAGTCAACCCAGGAACACTGAAGCTTTCTTT.

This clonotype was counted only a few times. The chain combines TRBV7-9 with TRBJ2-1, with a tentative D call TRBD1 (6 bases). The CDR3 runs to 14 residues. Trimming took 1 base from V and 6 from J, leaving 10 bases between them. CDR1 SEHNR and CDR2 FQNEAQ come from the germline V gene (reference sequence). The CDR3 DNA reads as TGTGCCAGCAGCTTAGACGTCAGGGGCAATGAGCAGTTCTTC. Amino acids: CASSLDVRGNEQFF.

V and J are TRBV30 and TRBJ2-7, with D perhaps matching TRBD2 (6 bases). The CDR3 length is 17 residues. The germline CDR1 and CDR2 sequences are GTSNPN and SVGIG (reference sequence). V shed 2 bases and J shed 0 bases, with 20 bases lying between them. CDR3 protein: CAWSKSSLVGGSYEQYF. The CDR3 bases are TGTGCCTGGAGTAAGAGCTCACTTGTGGGGGGCTCCTACGAGCAGTACTTC.

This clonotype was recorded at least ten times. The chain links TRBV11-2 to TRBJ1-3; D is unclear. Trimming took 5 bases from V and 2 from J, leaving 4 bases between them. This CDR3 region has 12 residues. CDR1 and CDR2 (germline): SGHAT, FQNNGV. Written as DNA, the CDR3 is TGTGCCAGCAGCCTCGCTGGAAACACCATATATTTT. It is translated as CASSLAGNTIYF.

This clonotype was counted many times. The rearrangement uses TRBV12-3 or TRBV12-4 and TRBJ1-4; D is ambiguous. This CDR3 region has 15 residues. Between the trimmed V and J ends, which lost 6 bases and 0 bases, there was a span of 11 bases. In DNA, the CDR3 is TGTGCCAGCAGCCTCGGCGGTTCAACTAATGAAAAACTGTTTTTT. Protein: CASSLGGSTNEKLFF.

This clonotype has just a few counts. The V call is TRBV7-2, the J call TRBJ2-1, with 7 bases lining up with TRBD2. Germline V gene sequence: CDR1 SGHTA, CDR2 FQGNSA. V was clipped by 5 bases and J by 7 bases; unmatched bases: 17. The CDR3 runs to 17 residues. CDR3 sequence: CASSRHSGEGARNEQFF. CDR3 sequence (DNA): TGTGCCAGCAGCCGCCATAGTGGGGAGGGAGCACGAAATGAGCAGTTCTTC.

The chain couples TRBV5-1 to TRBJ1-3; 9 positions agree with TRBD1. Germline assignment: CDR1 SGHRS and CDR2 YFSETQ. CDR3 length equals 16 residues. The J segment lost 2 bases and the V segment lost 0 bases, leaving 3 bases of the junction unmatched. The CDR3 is CASSLETGGPGNTIYF. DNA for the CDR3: TGCGCCAGCAGCTTGGAAACAGGGGGCCCTGGAAACACCATATATTTT.

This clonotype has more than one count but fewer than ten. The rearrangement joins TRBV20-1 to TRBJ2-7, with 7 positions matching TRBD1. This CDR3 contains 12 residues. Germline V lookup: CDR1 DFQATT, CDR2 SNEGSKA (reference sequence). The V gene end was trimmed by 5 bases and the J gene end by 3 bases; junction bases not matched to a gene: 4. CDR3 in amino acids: CSARTGNYEQYF. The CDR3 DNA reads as TGCAGTGCTCGGACAGGAAACTACGAGCAGTACTTC.

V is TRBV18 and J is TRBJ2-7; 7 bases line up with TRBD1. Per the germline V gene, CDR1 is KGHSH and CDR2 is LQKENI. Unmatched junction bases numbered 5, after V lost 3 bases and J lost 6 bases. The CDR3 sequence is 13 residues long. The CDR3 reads CASSPQRQGEQYF. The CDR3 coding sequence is TGTGCCAGCTCACCCCAACGACAGGGCGAGCAGTACTTC.

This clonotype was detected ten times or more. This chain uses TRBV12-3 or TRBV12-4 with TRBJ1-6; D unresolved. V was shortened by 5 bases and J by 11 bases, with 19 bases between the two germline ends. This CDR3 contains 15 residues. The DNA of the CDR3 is TGTGCCAGCAGTGCCGGGAGCTCTGGTGGGACACCCCTCCACTTT. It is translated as CASSAGSSGGTPLHF.

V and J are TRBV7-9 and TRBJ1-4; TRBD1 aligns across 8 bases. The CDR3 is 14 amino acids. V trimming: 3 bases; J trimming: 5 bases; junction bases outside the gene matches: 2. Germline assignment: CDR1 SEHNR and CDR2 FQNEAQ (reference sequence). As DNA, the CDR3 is TGTGCCAGCAGCTTTGGGACAGGAAATGAAAAACTGTTTTTT. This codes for CASSFGTGNEKLFF.

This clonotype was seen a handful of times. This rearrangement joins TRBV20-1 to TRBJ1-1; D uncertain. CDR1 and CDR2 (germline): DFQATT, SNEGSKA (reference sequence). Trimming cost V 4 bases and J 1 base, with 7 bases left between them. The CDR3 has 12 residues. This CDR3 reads CSANPKNTEAFF. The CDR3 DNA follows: TGCAGTGCTAATCCGAAGAACACTGAAGCTTTCTTT.

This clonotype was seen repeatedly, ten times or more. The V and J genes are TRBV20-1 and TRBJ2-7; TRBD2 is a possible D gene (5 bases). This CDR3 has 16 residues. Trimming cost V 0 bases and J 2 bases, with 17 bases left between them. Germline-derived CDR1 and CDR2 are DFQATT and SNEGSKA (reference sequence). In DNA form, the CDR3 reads TGCAGTGCTAGAGATCGGGGAAGGGCGGCCGCCTACGAGCAGTACTTC. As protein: CSARDRGRAAAYEQYF.

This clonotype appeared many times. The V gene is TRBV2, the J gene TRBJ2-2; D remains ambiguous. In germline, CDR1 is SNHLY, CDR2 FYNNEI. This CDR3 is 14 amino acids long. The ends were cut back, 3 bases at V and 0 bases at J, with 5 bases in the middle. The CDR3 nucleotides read TGTGCCAGCAGTGACCAGGCGAACACCGGGGAGCTGTTTTTT. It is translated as CASSDQANTGELFF. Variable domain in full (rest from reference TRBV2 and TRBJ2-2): EPEVTQTPSHQVTQMGQEVILRCVPISNHLYFYWYRQILGQKVEFLVSFYNNEISEKSEIFDDQFSVERPDGSNFTLKIRSTKLEDSAMYFCASSDQANTGELFFGEGSRLTVL.

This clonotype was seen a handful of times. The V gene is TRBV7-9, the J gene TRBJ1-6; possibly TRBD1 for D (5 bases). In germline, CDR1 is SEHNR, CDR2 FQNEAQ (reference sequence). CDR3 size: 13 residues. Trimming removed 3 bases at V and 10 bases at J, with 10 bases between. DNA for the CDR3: TGTGCCAGCAGCTTGCAGGGAGGATCACCCCTCCACTTT. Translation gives CASSLQGGSPLHF. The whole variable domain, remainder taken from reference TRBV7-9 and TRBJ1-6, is DTGVSQNPRHKITKRGQNVTFRCDPISEHNRLYWYRQTLGQGPEFLTYFQNEAQLEKSRLLSDRFSAERPKGSFSTLEIQRTEQGDSAMYLCASSLQGGSPLHFGNGTRLTVT.

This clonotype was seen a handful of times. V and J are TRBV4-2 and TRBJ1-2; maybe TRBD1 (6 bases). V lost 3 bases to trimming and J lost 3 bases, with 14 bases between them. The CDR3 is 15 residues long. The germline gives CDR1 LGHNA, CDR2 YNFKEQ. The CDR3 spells CASSHEAGADYGYTF. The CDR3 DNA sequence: TGTGCCAGCAGCCATGAGGCAGGGGCGGACTATGGCTACACCTTC.

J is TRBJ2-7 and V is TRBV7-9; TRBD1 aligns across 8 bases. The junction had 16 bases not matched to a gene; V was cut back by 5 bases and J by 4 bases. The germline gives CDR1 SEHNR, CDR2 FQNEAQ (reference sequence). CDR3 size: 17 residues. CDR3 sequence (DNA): TGTGCCAGCAGCCCGAGCCCGACAGGGGTCTTCTTATACGAGCAGTACTTC. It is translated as CASSPSPTGVFLYEQYF.

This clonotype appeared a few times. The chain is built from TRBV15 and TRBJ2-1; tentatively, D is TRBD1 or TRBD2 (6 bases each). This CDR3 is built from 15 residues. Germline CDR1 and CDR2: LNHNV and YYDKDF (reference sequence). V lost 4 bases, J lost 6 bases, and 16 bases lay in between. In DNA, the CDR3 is TGTGCCACCAGCATAGAGGGGGGCGGTTTCAATGAGCAGTTCTTC. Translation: CATSIEGGGFNEQFF.